Listed here are 17 T cell receptor beta chains from one sample, sequenced in a study of blood T cells in healthy people across ages. A second PCR of 7 to 11 cycles used a sample-barcoded 5' primer and a J-beta primer mix. TCRdb itself ran the 5' RACE reads through MiXCR, one entry per CDR3 protein. This repertoire shows 2 million or so distinct CDR3 sequences, approximately 50% found once; its top ten account for 2.1%. Input material: blood. Receptor source: a woman in her forties in good health.

The chain's CDR3 is CASSDRTSGGMNEQYF. CDR3 nucleotides: TGTGCCAGCAGCGACCGGACTAGCGGGGGTATGAATGAGCAGTACTTC. V is TRBV9 and J is TRBJ2-7; 13 bases fit TRBD2. The CDR3 is 16 amino acids. V was pared by 3 bases and J by 7 bases, with 10 bases of the junction left unmatched. From germline, CDR1 is SGDLS and CDR2 YYNGEE. Full variable domain (remainder filled in from reference TRBV9 and TRBJ2-7): DSGVTQTPKHLITATGQRVTLRCSPRSGDLSVYWYQQSLDQGLQFLIQYYNGEERAKGNILERFSAQQFPDLHSELNLSSLELGDSALYFCASSDRTSGGMNEQYFGPGTRLTVT.

This clonotype was picked up a small number of times. This chain joins TRBV29-1 and TRBJ1-2; 9 nucleotides match TRBD1. The CDR3 is made up of 13 amino acids. J was trimmed by 5 bases and V by 7 bases; bases with no gene match: 8. Germline loops: CDR1 SQVTM, CDR2 ANQGSEA. The CDR3 here is CSARTGEGYGYTF. Here the CDR3 DNA reads TGCAGCGCCAGGACAGGGGAGGGGTATGGCTACACCTTC.

V gene TRBV10-3 combines with J gene TRBJ2-7; 11 bases are a match to TRBD2. CDR1 and CDR2 from the germline V gene are ENHRY and SYGVKD. CDR3 length equals 15 residues. V lost 0 bases to trimming and J lost 7 bases; unmatched junction nucleotides: 5. This CDR3 is CAISESLAGGNEQYF. In DNA form, the CDR3 reads TGTGCCATCAGTGAGTCGCTAGCGGGGGGAAATGAGCAGTACTTC.

This clonotype was observed a single time. The V call is TRBV5-4, the J call TRBJ2-1, with D possibly matching TRBD1 (6 bases). Germline V gives CDR1 SGHNT, CDR2 YYREEE (reference sequence). The CDR3 is 14 residues long. V lost 4 bases, J lost 3 bases, and 11 bases lay in between. This CDR3 reads CASSHRAIYNEQFF. The CDR3 DNA is TGTGCCAGCAGCCACAGGGCGATCTACAATGAGCAGTTCTTC.

V is TRBV20-1 and J is TRBJ2-5; TRBD2 matches at 7 bases. Trimming removed 7 bases from V and 6 bases from J; junction bases left unmatched: 14. The CDR3 extends over 14 amino acids. CDR1 DFQATT and CDR2 SNEGSKA come from the germline V gene (reference sequence). The CDR3 sequence: CSGKRTQSGKTQYF. CDR3 nucleotides: TGCAGTGGTAAACGGACACAGAGCGGGAAGACCCAGTACTTC.

The chain couples TRBV20-1 to TRBJ2-2; 7 nucleotides agree with TRBD1. CDR1 is DFQATT and CDR2 is SNEGSKA in the germline V gene (reference sequence). With 4 bases clipped from V and 6 bases from J, the junction kept 5 bases outside the gene matches. The CDR3 consists of 13 residues. DNA of the CDR3: TGCAGTGCTACCGGGACAGACGCCGGGGAGCTGTTTTTT. It translates to CSATGTDAGELFF.

This chain uses TRBV15 with TRBJ1-1; D gene ambiguous. Between the trimmed V and J ends, which lost 6 bases and 12 bases, there was a span of 20 bases. The CDR3 extends over 13 amino acids. Germline loops: CDR1 LNHNV, CDR2 YYDKDF (reference sequence). The CDR3, as DNA: TGTGCCACCAGAGGAGAGGACCGTTTAACCTCTTTCTTT. This sequence encodes CATRGEDRLTSFF.

The V call is TRBV29-1, the J call TRBJ2-7, with 10 bases matching TRBD1. This CDR3 is 15 amino acids long. The V gene end was trimmed by 7 bases and the J gene end by 5 bases; junction bases not matched to a gene: 14. The germline gives CDR1 SQVTM, CDR2 ANQGSEA. CDR3: CSAQAPGQGSHEQYF. The CDR3 DNA reads TGCAGCGCCCAAGCCCCGGGACAGGGGTCCCACGAGCAGTACTTC.

There are a few counts of this clonotype. The rearrangement links TRBV6-5 to TRBJ2-4; 7 bases agree with TRBD1. Trimming took 6 bases from V and 5 from J; bases not matched to a gene: 4. From germline, CDR1 is MNHEY and CDR2 SVGAGI. The CDR3 runs to 13 residues. The CDR3 DNA follows: TGTGCCAGCAGCGCCGGGACAGAAAACATTCAGTACTTC. It specifies CASSAGTENIQYF.

In its sample, this clonotype was seen a few times. The V gene is TRBV20-1, the J gene TRBJ1-4, with 8 nucleotides matching TRBD1. This CDR3 spans 14 amino acids. V lost 6 bases, J lost 4 bases, and 7 bases stayed unmatched. CDR1 DFQATT and CDR2 SNEGSKA come from the germline V gene (reference sequence). CDR3 amino acids: CSARDRGGNEKLFF. CDR3 bases: TGCAGTGCGCGTGACAGGGGCGGTAATGAAAAACTGTTTTTT.

The gene calls are TRBV2 and TRBJ2-7; tentatively, D is TRBD1 or TRBD2 (5 bases each). V lost 4 bases and J 0 bases, leaving 13 bases between the germline ends. Looked up from germline, CDR1 is SNHLY and CDR2 is FYNNEI. The CDR3 runs 15 residues. CDR3 DNA sequence: TGTGCCAGCAGTGCGGGGACCTTAAGCTCCTACGAGCAGTACTTC. Protein product: CASSAGTLSSYEQYF.

This chain links TRBV28 with TRBJ2-5; D might be TRBD1 (6 bases). Germline values: CDR1 MDHEN, CDR2 SYDVKM. The CDR3 contains 11 residues. The V and J ends lost 5 bases and 12 bases respectively, with 13 bases between them. In DNA, the CDR3 is TGTGCCAGCAGTCCCGGACAGATAAAGTACTTC. Amino acid sequence: CASSPGQIKYF.

This clonotype was found a few times. The V call is TRBV4-1, the J call TRBJ2-5; D possibly corresponds to TRBD2 (6 bases). Trimming shortened V by 3 bases and J by 4 bases, and 18 bases separated the two germline ends. Germline CDR1 is MGHRA and CDR2 is YSYEKL. CDR3 length equals 16 residues. The CDR3 is CASSQVLSRGGETQYF. For the CDR3, the DNA is TGCGCCAGCAGCCAGGTACTCTCGCGGGGTGGAGAGACCCAGTACTTC.

V gene TRBV20-1 combines with J gene TRBJ2-5; 12 nucleotides align to TRBD2. Trimming cost V 2 bases and J 5 bases; bases outside gene matches: 21. The CDR3 is made up of 20 amino acids. Germline loops: CDR1 DFQATT, CDR2 SNEGSKA (reference sequence). In nucleotides, the CDR3 is TGCAGTGCTAGAAAAGGTCCAGCTAGCGGGGGGGCCTGGGGTTCGGAGACCCAGTACTTC. It is translated as CSARKGPASGGAWGSETQYF.

The chain uses TRBV7-2 and TRBJ2-3; D is uncertain. The germline V gene has CDR1 SGHTA and CDR2 FQGNSA. The CDR3 consists of 15 residues. V gave up 2 bases and J gave up 2 bases, with 11 bases separating them. The CDR3 here is CASSLFVGNTDTQYF. In DNA, the CDR3 is TGTGCCAGCAGCTTATTTGTGGGAAACACAGATACGCAGTATTTT.

The V gene is TRBV28, the J gene TRBJ2-7, with D possibly being TRBD1 or TRBD2 (5 bases each). Trimming took 5 bases from V and 6 from J, leaving 11 bases between them. The germline gives CDR1 MDHEN, CDR2 SYDVKM. The CDR3 has 12 residues. CDR3 in amino acids: CASSPRDPEQYF. The CDR3 bases are TGTGCCAGCAGTCCCCGGGACCCCGAGCAGTACTTC.

This clonotype came up once. The J gene is TRBJ1-1, the V gene TRBV6-2 or TRBV6-3; D is undetermined. Germline V gives CDR1 MNHEY, CDR2 SVGEGT. The CDR3 is made up of 14 amino acids. V was trimmed by 2 bases and J by 7 bases, leaving 14 bases between them. The CDR3 DNA reads TGTGCCAGCAGTTACCAGGTGACACCGATTGAAGCTTTCTTT. As protein: CASSYQVTPIEAFF.